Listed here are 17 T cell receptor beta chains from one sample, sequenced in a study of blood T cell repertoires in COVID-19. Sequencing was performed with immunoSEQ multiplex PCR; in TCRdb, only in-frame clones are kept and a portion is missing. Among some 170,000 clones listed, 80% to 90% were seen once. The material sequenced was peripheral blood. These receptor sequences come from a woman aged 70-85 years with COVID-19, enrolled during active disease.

The CDR3 DNA reads as TGTGCCAGCAGTATCCGGGACAGGGGCGAGCAGTACTTC. This codes for CASSIRDRGEQYF. This chain uses TRBV28 with TRBJ2-7, with 10 bases lining up with TRBD1. The length of the CDR3 is 13 residues. In germline, CDR1 is MDHEN, CDR2 SYDVKM. V trimming: 5 bases; J trimming: 6 bases; junction bases outside the gene matches: 4.

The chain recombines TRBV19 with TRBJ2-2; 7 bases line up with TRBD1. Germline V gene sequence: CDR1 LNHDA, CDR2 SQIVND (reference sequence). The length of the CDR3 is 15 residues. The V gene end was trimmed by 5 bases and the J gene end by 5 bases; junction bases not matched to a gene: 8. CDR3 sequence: CASSHRQGYTGELFF. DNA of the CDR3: TGTGCCAGTAGTCATAGACAGGGTTATACCGGGGAGCTGTTTTTT.

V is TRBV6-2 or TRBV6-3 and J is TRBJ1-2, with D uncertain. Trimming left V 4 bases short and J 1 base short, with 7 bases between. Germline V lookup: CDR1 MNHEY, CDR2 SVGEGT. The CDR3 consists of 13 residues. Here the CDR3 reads CASSWFGNYGYTF. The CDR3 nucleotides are TGTGCCAGCAGTTGGTTCGGTAACTATGGCTACACCTTC.

DNA of the CDR3: TGCGCCAGCAGCCTGGGGCAGTTTAACTATGGCTACACCTTC. It encodes CASSLGQFNYGYTF. The gene calls are TRBV5-1 and TRBJ1-2; D perhaps matches TRBD1 (5 bases). With 4 bases removed from V and 1 base from J, the gap between germline ends came to 11 bases. This CDR3 has 14 amino acids. The germline gives CDR1 SGHRS, CDR2 YFSETQ. Supplemented by reference TRBV5-1 and TRBJ1-2, the full variable domain reads KAGVTQTPRYLIKTRGQQVTLSCSPISGHRSVSWYQQTPGQGLQFLFEYFSETQRNKGNFPGRFSGRQFSNSRSEMNVSTLELGDSALYLCASSLGQFNYGYTFGSGTRLTVV.

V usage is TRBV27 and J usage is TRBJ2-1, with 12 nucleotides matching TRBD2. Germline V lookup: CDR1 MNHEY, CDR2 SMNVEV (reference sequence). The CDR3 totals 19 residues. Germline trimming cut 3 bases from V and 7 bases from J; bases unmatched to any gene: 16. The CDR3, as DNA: TGTGCCAGCAGTTTGTTACCGGGGACTAGCGGGTTAGCAGGTAATGAGCAGTTCTTC. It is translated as CASSLLPGTSGLAGNEQFF.

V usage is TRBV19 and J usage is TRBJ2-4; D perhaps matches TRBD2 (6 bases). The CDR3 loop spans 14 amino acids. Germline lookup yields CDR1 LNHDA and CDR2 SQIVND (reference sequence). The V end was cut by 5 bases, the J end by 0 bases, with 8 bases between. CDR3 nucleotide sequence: TGTGCCAGTAGTCGAGCGGGAGCCAAAAACATTCAGTACTTC. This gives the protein CASSRAGAKNIQYF.

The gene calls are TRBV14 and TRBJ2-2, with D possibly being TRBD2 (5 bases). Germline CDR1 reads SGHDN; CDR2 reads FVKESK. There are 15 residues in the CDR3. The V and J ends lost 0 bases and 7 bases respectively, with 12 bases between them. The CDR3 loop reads CASSQERAGSGELFF. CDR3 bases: TGTGCCAGCAGCCAAGAGCGGGCAGGTAGCGGGGAGCTGTTTTTT.

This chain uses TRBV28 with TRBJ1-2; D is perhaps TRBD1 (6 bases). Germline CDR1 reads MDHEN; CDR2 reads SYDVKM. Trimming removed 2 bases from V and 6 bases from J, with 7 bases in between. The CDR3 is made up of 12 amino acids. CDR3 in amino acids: CASSLQGNGYTF. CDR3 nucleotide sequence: TGTGCCAGCAGTTTACAGGGGAATGGCTACACCTTC.

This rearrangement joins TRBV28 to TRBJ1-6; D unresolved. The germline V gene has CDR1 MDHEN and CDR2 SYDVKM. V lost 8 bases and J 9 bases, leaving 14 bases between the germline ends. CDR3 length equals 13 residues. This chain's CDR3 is CASFTVFSSPLHF. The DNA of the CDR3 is TGTGCCAGCTTTACAGTCTTCAGTTCACCCCTCCACTTT.

CDR3 region: CASSRLAGLLNEQFF. The CDR3 bases are TGTGCCAGCAGCAGACTAGCGGGGCTTCTCAATGAGCAGTTCTTC. J is TRBJ2-1 and V is TRBV7-6; the match to TRBD2 covers 11 bases. Per the germline V gene, CDR1 is SGHVS and CDR2 is FNYEAQ. The CDR3 sequence is 15 residues long. J lost 6 bases, V lost 5 bases, and 6 bases had no gene match.

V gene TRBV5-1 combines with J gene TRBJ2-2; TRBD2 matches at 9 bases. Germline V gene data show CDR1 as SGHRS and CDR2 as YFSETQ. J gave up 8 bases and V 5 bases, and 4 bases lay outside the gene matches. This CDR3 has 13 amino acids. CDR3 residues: CASRGGRAGELFF. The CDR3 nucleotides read TGCGCCAGCAGAGGCGGGAGGGCTGGGGAGCTGTTTTTT.

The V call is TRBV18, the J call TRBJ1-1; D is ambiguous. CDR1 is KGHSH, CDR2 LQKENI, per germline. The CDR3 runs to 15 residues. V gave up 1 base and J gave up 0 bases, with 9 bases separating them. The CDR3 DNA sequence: TGTGCCAGCTCACCACGCGCTGATGTGAACACTGAAGCTTTCTTT. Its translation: CASSPRADVNTEAFF.

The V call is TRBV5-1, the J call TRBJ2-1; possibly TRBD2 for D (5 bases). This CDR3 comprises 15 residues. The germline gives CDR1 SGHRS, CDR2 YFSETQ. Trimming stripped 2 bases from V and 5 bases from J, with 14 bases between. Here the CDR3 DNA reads TGCGCCAGCAGCTTACTAGGCGGGCGGGACAATGAGCAGTTCTTC. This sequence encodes CASSLLGGRDNEQFF.

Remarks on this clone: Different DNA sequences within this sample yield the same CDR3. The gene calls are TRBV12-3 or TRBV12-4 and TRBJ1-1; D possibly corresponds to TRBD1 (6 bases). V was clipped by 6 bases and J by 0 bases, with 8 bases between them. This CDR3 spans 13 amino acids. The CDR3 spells CASRRTVNTEAFF. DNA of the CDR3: TGTGCCAGCAGGAGGACAGTGAACACTGAAGCTTTCTTT.

The CDR3 coding sequence is TGTGCCAGCAGTGTCAGGGGGCAGTACAATGAGCAGTTCTTC. This translates into CASSVRGQYNEQFF. V usage is TRBV2 and J usage is TRBJ2-1; TRBD1 matches 8 bases. V lost 4 bases, J lost 4 bases, and 3 bases stayed unmatched. The V gene's germline CDR1 is SNHLY and CDR2 FYNNEI. The CDR3 covers 14 residues.

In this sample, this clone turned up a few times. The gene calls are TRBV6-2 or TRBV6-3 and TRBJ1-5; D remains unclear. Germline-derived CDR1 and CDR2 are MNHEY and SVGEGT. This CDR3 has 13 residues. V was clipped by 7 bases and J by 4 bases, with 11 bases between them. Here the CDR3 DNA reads TGTGCCAGCACCCCGGGCAGAAATCAGCCCCAGCATTTT. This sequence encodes CASTPGRNQPQHF.

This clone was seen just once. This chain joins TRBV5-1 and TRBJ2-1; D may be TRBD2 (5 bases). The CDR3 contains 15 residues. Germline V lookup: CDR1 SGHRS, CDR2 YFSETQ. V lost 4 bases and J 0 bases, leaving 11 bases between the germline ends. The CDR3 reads CASSGSVSSYNEQFF. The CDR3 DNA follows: TGCGCCAGCAGCGGTAGCGTGAGCTCCTACAATGAGCAGTTCTTC. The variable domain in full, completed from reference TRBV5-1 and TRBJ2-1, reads KAGVTQTPRYLIKTRGQQVTLSCSPISGHRSVSWYQQTPGQGLQFLFEYFSETQRNKGNFPGRFSGRQFSNSRSEMNVSTLELGDSALYLCASSGSVSSYNEQFFGPGTRLTVL.